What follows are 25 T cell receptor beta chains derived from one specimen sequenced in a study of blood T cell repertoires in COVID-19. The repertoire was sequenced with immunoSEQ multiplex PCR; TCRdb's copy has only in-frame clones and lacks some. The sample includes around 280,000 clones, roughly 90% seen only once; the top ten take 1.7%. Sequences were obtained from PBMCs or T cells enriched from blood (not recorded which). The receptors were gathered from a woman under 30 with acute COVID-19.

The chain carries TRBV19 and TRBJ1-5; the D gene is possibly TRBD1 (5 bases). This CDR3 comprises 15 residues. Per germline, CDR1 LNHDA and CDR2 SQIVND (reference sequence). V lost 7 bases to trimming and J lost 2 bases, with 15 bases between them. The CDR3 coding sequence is TGTGCCAGTAAATCTAATGGAGGGGGCAATCAGCCCCAGCATTTT. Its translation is CASKSNGGGNQPQHF.

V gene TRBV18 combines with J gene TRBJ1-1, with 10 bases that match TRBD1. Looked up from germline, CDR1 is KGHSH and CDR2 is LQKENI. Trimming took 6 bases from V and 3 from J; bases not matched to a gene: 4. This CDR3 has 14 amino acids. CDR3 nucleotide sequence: TGTGCCAGCTCGCCGGGGACAGGGGACACTGAAGCTTTCTTT. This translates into CASSPGTGDTEAFF.

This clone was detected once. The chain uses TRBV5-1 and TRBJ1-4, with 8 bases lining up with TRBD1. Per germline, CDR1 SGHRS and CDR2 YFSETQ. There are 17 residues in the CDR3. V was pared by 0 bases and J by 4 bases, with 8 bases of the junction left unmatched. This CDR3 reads CASSLGAGGSFNEKLFF. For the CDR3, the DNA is TGCGCCAGCAGCTTGGGGGCAGGGGGCTCCTTTAATGAAAAACTGTTTTTT.

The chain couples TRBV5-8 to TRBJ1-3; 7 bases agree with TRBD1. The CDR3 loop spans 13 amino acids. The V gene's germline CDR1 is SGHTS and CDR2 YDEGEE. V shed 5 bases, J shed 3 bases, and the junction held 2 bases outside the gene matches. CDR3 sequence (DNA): TGTGCCAGCAGGTGGACAGGTGGAAACACCATATATTTT. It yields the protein CASRWTGGNTIYF.

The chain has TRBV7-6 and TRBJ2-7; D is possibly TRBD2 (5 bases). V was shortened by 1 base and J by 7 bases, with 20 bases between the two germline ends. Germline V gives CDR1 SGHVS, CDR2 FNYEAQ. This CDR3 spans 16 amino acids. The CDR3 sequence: CASSLGERSSPQEQYF. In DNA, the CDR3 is TGTGCCAGCAGCTTAGGAGAGCGGTCTAGCCCTCAGGAGCAGTACTTC.

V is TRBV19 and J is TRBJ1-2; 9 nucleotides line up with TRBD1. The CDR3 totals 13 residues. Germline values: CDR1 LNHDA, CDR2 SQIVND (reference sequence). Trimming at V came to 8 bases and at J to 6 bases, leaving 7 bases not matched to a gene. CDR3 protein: CASFRTGANGYTF. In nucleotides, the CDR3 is TGTGCCAGTTTTAGGACAGGGGCCAATGGCTACACCTTC.

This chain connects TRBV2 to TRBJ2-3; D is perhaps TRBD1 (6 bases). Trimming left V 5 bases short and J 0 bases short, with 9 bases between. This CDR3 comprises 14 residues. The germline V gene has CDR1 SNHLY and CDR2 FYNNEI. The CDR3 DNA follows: TGTGCCAGCAGTCGGACAGAGAGCACAGATACGCAGTATTTT. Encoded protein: CASSRTESTDTQYF.

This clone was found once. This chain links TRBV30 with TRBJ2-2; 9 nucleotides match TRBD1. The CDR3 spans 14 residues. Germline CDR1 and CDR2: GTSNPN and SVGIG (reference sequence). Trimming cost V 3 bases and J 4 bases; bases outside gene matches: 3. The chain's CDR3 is CAWSGDRATGELFF. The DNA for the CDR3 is TGTGCCTGGAGCGGGGACAGGGCCACCGGGGAGCTGTTTTTT.

CDR3 in amino acids: CASSLSGAAYNEQFF. In DNA form, the CDR3 reads TGTGCCAGCAGTTTATCGGGGGCGGCCTACAATGAGCAGTTCTTC. The V call is TRBV27, the J call TRBJ2-1; maybe TRBD1 (6 bases). Trimming pared 0 bases from V and 2 bases from J, leaving 8 bases between. The V gene's germline CDR1 is MNHEY and CDR2 SMNVEV (reference sequence). This CDR3 is 15 amino acids long.

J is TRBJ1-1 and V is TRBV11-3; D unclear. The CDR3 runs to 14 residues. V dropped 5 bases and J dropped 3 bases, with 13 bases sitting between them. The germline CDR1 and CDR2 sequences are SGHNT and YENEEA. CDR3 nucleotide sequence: TGTGCCAGCAGCCCAAGTCACATCGACACTGAAGCTTTCTTT. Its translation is CASSPSHIDTEAFF.

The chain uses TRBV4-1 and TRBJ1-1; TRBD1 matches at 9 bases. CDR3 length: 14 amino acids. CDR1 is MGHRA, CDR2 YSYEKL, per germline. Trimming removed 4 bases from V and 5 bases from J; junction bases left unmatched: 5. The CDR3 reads CASSPGTGLTEAFF. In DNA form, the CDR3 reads TGCGCCAGCAGCCCCGGGACAGGGTTGACTGAAGCTTTCTTT.

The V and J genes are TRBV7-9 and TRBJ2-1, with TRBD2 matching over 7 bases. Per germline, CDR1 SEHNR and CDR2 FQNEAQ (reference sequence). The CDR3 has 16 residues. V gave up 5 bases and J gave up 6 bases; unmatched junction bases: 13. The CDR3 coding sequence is TGTGCCAGCAGCCCAAGAAGCGGGACTCCCGGCAATGAGCAGTTCTTC. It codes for CASSPRSGTPGNEQFF.

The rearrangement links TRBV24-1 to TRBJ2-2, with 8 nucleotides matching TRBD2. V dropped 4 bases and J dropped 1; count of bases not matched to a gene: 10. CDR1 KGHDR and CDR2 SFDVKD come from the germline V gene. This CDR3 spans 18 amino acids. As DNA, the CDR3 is TGTGCCACCAGTGACCCCGCGGGGCGGGAGGTGAACACCGGGGAGCTGTTTTTT. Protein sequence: CATSDPAGREVNTGELFF.

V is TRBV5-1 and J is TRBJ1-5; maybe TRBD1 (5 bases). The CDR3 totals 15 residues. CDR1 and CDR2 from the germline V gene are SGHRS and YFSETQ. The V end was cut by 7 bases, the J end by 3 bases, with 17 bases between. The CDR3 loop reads CASDGRAGNNQPQHF. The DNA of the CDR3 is TGCGCCAGCGACGGGAGGGCAGGGAACAATCAGCCCCAGCATTTT.

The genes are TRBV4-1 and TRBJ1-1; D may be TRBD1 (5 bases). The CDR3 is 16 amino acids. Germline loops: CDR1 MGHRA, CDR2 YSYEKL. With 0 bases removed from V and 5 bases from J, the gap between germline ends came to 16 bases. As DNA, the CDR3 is TGCGCCAGCAGCCAAGATCTGGGCAGGGTCGGGACTGAAGCTTTCTTT. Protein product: CASSQDLGRVGTEAFF.

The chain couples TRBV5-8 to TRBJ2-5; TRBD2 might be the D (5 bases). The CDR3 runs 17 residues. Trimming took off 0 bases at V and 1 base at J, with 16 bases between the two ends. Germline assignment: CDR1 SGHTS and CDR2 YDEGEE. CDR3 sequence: CASSLGRQLVSQETQYF. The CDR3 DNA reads TGTGCCAGCAGCTTGGGACGACAACTAGTAAGCCAAGAGACCCAGTACTTC.

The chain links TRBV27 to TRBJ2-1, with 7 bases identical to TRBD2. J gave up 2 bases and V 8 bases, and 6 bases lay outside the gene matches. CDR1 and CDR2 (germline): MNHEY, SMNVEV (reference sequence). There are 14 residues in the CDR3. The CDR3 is CASCELAAYNEQFF. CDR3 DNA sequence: TGTGCCAGCTGTGAGCTAGCGGCCTACAATGAGCAGTTCTTC.

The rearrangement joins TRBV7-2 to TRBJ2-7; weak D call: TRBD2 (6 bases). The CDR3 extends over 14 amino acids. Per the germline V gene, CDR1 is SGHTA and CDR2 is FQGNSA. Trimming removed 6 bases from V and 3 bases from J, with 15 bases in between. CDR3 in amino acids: CASSWGTGVYEQYF. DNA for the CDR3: TGTGCCAGCAGTTGGGGGACTGGAGTCTACGAGCAGTACTTC.

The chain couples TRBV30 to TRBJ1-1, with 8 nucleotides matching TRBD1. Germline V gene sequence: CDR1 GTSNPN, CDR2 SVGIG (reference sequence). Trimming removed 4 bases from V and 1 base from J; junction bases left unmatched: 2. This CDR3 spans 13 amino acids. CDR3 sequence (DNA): TGTGCCTGGAACAGGGGGTGGAACACTGAAGCTTTCTTT. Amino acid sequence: CAWNRGWNTEAFF.

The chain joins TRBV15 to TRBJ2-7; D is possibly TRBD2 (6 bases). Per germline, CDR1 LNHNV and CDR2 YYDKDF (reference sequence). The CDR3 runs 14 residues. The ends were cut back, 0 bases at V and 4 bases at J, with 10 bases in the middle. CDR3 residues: CATSRDLGLYEQYF. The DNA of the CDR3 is TGTGCCACCAGCAGAGATCTGGGACTGTACGAGCAGTACTTC.

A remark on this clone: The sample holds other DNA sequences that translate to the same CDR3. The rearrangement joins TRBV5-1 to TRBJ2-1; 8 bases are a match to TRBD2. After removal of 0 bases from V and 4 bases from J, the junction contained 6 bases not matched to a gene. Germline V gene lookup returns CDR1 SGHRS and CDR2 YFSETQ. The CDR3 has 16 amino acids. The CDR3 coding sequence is TGCGCCAGCAGCTTGGAACGGGGGGGCTATTACAATGAGCAGTTCTTC. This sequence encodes CASSLERGGYYNEQFF.

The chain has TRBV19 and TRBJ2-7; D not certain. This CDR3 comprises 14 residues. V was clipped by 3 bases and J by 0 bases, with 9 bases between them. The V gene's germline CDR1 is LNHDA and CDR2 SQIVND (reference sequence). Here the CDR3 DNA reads TGTGCCAGTAGTATGACTCCCAGCTCCTACGAGCAGTACTTC. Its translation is CASSMTPSSYEQYF.

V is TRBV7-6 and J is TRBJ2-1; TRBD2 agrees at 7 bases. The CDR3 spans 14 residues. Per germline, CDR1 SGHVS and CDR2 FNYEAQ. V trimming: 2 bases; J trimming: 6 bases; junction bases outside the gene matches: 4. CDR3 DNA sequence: TGTGCCAGCAGCTTACGAGCGGGACGCAATGAGCAGTTCTTC. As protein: CASSLRAGRNEQFF. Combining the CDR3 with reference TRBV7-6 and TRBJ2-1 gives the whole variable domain GAGVSQSPRYKVTKRGQDVALRCDPISGHVSLYWYRQALGQGPEFLTYFNYEAQQDKSGLPNDRFSAERPEGSISTLTIQRTEQRDSAMYRCASSLRAGRNEQFFGPGTRLTVL.

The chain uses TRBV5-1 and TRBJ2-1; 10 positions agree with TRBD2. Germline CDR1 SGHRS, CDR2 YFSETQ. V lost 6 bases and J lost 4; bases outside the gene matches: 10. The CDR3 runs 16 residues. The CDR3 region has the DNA TGCGCCAGCACCCTTCTAGCGGGAGCCTCGTACAATGAGCAGTTCTTC. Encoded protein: CASTLLAGASYNEQFF. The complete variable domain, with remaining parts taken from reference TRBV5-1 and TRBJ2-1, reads KAGVTQTPRYLIKTRGQQVTLSCSPISGHRSVSWYQQTPGQGLQFLFEYFSETQRNKGNFPGRFSGRQFSNSRSEMNVSTLELGDSALYLCASTLLAGASYNEQFFGPGTRLTVL.

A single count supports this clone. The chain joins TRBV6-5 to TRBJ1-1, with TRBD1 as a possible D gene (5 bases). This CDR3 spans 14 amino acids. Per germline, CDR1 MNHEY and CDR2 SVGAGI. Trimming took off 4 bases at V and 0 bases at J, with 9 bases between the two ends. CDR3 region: CASSLGGMNTEAFF. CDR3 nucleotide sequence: TGTGCCAGCAGTTTGGGGGGAATGAACACTGAAGCTTTCTTT.